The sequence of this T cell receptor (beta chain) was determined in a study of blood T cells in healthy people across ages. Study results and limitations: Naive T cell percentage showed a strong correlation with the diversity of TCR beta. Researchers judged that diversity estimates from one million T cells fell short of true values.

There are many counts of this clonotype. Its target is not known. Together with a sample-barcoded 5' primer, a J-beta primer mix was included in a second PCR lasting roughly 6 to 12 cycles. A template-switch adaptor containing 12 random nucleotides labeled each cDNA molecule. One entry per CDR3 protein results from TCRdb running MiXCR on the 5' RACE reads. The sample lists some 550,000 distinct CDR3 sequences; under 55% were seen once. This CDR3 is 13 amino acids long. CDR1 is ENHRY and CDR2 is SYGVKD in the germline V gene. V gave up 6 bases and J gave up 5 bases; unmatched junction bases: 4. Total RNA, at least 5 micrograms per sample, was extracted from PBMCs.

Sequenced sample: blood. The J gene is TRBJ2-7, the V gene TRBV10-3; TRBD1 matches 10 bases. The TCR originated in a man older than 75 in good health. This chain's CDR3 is CAISTGTGDEQYF. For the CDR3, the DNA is TGTGCCATCAGCACCGGGACAGGGGACGAGCAGTACTTC.